This TCR beta chain was recorded in a study of cytomegalovirus exposure and HLA in healthy donors. It was with 60 Vbeta and 13 Jbeta primers that the PCR ran. The method was immunoSEQ multiplex PCR; TCRdb's version includes in-frame clones alone and lacks a portion of them. The sample carries roughly 170,000 clones, over 60% recorded once. This clone is a singleton in its sample. Antigen: not known. Study findings and constraints: High sensitivity and specificity were reportedly achieved when the classifier diagnosed cytomegalovirus status. Productive status was seen about 90% or about 30% of the time for most TCR beta V segments in an earlier analysis.

The germline V gene has CDR1 SGHVS and CDR2 FQNEAQ. This CDR3 has 15 amino acids. The germline V and J ends were trimmed by 3 bases and 6 bases, with 14 bases remaining between them. The sample comprised PBMCs. The origin of this receptor is a girl aged 5-17 years in good health and CMV-seronegative. The chain couples TRBV7-8 to TRBJ2-2; D is perhaps TRBD2 (7 bases). The CDR3 loop reads CASSLLGGRAGELFF. CDR3 DNA sequence: TGTGCCAGCAGCTTGCTGGGGGGGCGGGCCGGGGAGCTGTTTTTT.